This T cell receptor (beta chain) stems from a study of blood T cell repertoires in COVID-19 (dated by TCRdb to 2018 to 2020). Broadly, across the study: Collaborator samples came from the United States, Italy and Spain and covered acute and convalescent phases of COVID-19. The samples were drawn from two sources: the first 160 participants of the ongoing ImmuneRACE study, and over 950 subjects contributed by 6 global collaborators. The repertoires were made available in a free public database intended to serve as a resource for research on the immune response to SARS-CoV-2. Where HLA class I and class II types were available, the types were taken from metadata supplied by the sample provider, not from assay-based typing. The sample metadata nearly always contained a de-identified subject ID, COVID-19 status, age in years and sex. The prospective study material was composed of cDNA or gDNA derived from T cells, B-cell-depleted T cells, or PBMCs. Deeply sampled blood TCRbeta repertoires from subjects exposed to, actively infected with, or recovered from COVID-19 were included in the dataset. The paper's findings and limits, for the study overall: Clinical and demographic metadata were provided uncurated, with the amount varying by source and participant.

The CDR1 and CDR2 encoded by the germline V gene are SGHRS and YFSETQ. From V the trimming removes 5 bases and from J it removes 2 bases, while the gene matches leave 9 bases of the junction unaccounted for. The CDR3 measures 15 amino acids from cysteine to phenylalanine. The DNA shown is the 45-base CDR3, in frame from base 1. One collaborating source in Seattle enrolled patients during active infection and followed them longitudinally through the course of disease. Each collaborating institution followed its own protocols to collect whole blood in K2EDTA tubes. For TCRbeta analysis, collaborators shipped samples in one of three forms: frozen whole blood, isolated PBMCs, or DNA extracted from either of those sample types. Details on this clone: Its antigen specificity is not known. Base qualities are not recorded, but no much larger clone differs from it by a single base.

TCRbeta CDR3 regions were amplified from genomic DNA by means of the immunoSEQ Assay, a bias-controlled multiplex PCR. On the authors' methods: Within the assay, amplification of reference gene primers was used to estimate how many nucleated cells each sample contained. To quantify the absolute abundance of each unique TCRbeta CDR3 rearrangement, sequence reads were collapsed and filtered. For each sample, productive Simpson clonality was calculated by taking the square root of Simpson's diversity index across productive rearrangements. Sourced from immuneACCESS, this table was stored by TCRdb with only in-frame sequences that have V and J called. A share of the clones is absent; for the studies checked, an unresolved V gene accounts for under half, and the remainder has no known explanation. V, J and clone size reflect that table, while D and trimming were determined from the DNA. The sample table shows approximately 270,000 clones, and more than 70% are seen once. The ten top clones hold 6.3% of the sample.

The sequence links TRBV5-1 to TRBJ2-7; TRBD1 matches 8 bases in the middle. This clonotype was obtained from a woman in her twenties or thirties with COVID-19, enrolled during active disease. Sequences were obtained from peripheral blood. The CDR3 amino acid sequence is: CASRYETGATYEQYF. The base sequence is TGCGCCAGCAGGTATGAGACAGGGGCCACCTACGAGCAGTACTTC.